The 17 T cell receptor beta chains reported below all come from one sample, sequenced in a study of blood T cell repertoires in COVID-19. Sequencing was performed with immunoSEQ multiplex PCR; in TCRdb, only in-frame clones are kept and a portion is missing. The repertoire holds more than 350,000 clones, with around nine tenths as singletons. The sequenced sample consisted of PBMCs or T cells enriched from blood (not recorded which). These receptors originate from a woman aged 18-35 years who had been exposed to COVID-19.

The genes are TRBV18 and TRBJ2-1; 15 positions match TRBD2. CDR3 length equals 20 residues. The germline gives CDR1 KGHSH, CDR2 LQKENI. The junction had 8 bases not matched to a gene; V was cut back by 0 bases and J by 2 bases. The CDR3 DNA sequence: TGTGCCAGCTCACCACCGCAGGGACTAGCGGGGGGTCTCGCCTACAATGAGCAGTTCTTC. This translates into CASSPPQGLAGGLAYNEQFF.

This clone came up once. The chain uses TRBV3-1 (or the pseudogene TRBV3-2) and TRBJ2-3; TRBD2 agrees at 7 bases. Germline-derived CDR1 and CDR2 are LGHDT and YNNKEL (reference sequence). The J segment lost 2 bases and the V segment lost 8 bases, leaving 1 base of the junction unmatched. CDR3 size: 12 residues. The CDR3 sequence is CASRDYTDTQYF. CDR3 bases: TGTGCCAGCCGGGACTACACAGATACGCAGTATTTT.

This clone appeared a few times. The V and J genes are TRBV3-1 (or the pseudogene TRBV3-2) and TRBJ1-2, with D unclear. CDR1 is LGHDT, CDR2 YNNKEL, per germline (reference sequence). With 0 bases removed from V and 6 bases from J, the gap between germline ends came to 8 bases. CDR3 length: 13 amino acids. The CDR3: CASSQDPRDGYTF. The CDR3 DNA follows: TGTGCCAGCAGCCAAGATCCCCGGGATGGCTACACCTTC.

The J gene is TRBJ2-1, the V gene TRBV18; 8 bases are shared with TRBD1. Germline V gene data show CDR1 as KGHSH and CDR2 as LQKENI. There are 16 residues in the CDR3. V lost 1 base and J lost 8; bases outside the gene matches: 10. In DNA, the CDR3 is TGTGCCAGCTCACCACAAGGACAGGGTCGTCGGCATGAGCAGTTCTTC. As protein: CASSPQGQGRRHEQFF.

V gene TRBV7-3 combines with J gene TRBJ2-3, with TRBD2 matching over 15 bases. Germline trimming cut 5 bases from V and 5 bases from J; bases unmatched to any gene: 11. Germline CDR1 reads SGHTA; CDR2 reads FQGTGA. This CDR3 has 18 amino acids. The CDR3 region is CASSLGLAGGGIGDTQYF. In DNA, the CDR3 is TGTGCCAGCAGCCTGGGACTAGCGGGGGGCGGGATCGGAGATACGCAGTATTTT.

The CDR3 spells CASSPGTNYEQYF. The CDR3 DNA follows: TGTGCCAGCAGTCCGGGGACAAACTACGAGCAGTACTTC. The chain combines TRBV27 with TRBJ2-7; D is possibly TRBD1 (6 bases). CDR3 size: 13 residues. Germline CDR1 is MNHEY and CDR2 is SMNVEV (reference sequence). Trimming took 5 bases from V and 3 from J, leaving 11 bases between them.

This chain links TRBV27 with TRBJ2-2; D is possibly TRBD1 (6 bases). The CDR3 covers 14 residues. The V end lost 3 bases, the J end lost 4 bases, and 9 bases lay between the germline ends. Germline assignment: CDR1 MNHEY and CDR2 SMNVEV (reference sequence). The chain's CDR3 is CASSFDRLTGELFF. Here the CDR3 DNA reads TGTGCCAGCAGTTTTGACAGGCTCACCGGGGAGCTGTTTTTT.

This rearrangement joins TRBV24-1 to TRBJ2-1; TRBD2 agrees at 8 bases. This CDR3 has 17 amino acids. From germline, CDR1 is KGHDR and CDR2 SFDVKD. V dropped 0 bases and J dropped 0; count of bases not matched to a gene: 3. This CDR3 is CATSDLAGGRSYNEQFF. The CDR3 DNA is TGTGCCACCAGTGATTTGGCGGGGGGCCGCTCCTACAATGAGCAGTTCTTC.

The CDR3 nucleotides read TGTGCCAGCAGTACTAGCGGGAGTCGGTTGTATACGCAGTATTTT. Residues: CASSTSGSRLYTQYF. The chain is built from TRBV2 and TRBJ2-3; 11 bases fit TRBD2. The CDR3 is made up of 15 amino acids. CDR1 and CDR2 from the germline V gene are SNHLY and FYNNEI. V trimming: 5 bases; J trimming: 7 bases; junction bases outside the gene matches: 8.

This chain connects TRBV27 to TRBJ2-1, with TRBD2 identical over 7 bases. The CDR3 length is 15 residues. The junction had 6 bases not matched to a gene; V was cut back by 5 bases and J by 2 bases. Germline loops: CDR1 MNHEY, CDR2 SMNVEV (reference sequence). This chain's CDR3 is CASSAGLPPYNEQFF. The CDR3 nucleotides read TGTGCCAGCAGTGCGGGACTACCGCCCTACAATGAGCAGTTCTTC.

The rearrangement uses TRBV7-3 and TRBJ1-5; tentative D call: TRBD1 (5 bases). Germline V gene data show CDR1 as SGHTA and CDR2 as FQGTGA. V was trimmed by 6 bases and J by 5 bases, leaving 23 bases between them. CDR3 length: 17 residues. CDR3 in DNA: TGTGCCAGCAGGACAGCCTACTACCCTAGGGCTTATCAGCCCCAGCATTTT. Its protein product is CASRTAYYPRAYQPQHF.

V usage is TRBV18 and J usage is TRBJ2-1; 8 bases align to TRBD1. The CDR3 is 14 residues long. Germline V CDR1 and CDR2: KGHSH, LQKENI. The ends lost 5 bases at V and 7 bases at J; junction bases unmatched: 7. The CDR3 protein is CASSSGGNRNEQFF. CDR3 DNA: TGTGCCAGCTCATCAGGGGGCAATCGGAATGAGCAGTTCTTC.

The rearrangement uses TRBV7-2 and TRBJ2-5; 9 bases agree with TRBD1. CDR1 is SGHTA and CDR2 is FQGNSA in the germline V gene. There are 16 residues in the CDR3. The V and J ends lost 2 bases and 3 bases, in that order; junction bases with no gene match: 7. For the CDR3, the DNA is TGTGCCAGCAGCTTAAACTTCCGGACAGGGGAAGAGACCCAGTACTTC. This sequence encodes CASSLNFRTGEETQYF.

The genes are TRBV15 and TRBJ1-2; the D gene is possibly TRBD1 (6 bases). Germline lookup yields CDR1 LNHNV and CDR2 YYDKDF (reference sequence). V shed 4 bases and J shed 8 bases, with 20 bases lying between them. The length of the CDR3 is 15 residues. CDR3 sequence: CATSTSPRWDTGYTF. The CDR3 DNA follows: TGTGCCACCAGCACTTCCCCCCGGTGGGACACGGGCTACACCTTC. The full variable domain, rest sourced from reference TRBV15 and TRBJ1-2, is DAMVIQNPRYQVTQFGKPVTLSCSQTLNHNVMYWYQQKSSQAPKLLFHYYDKDFNNEADTPDNFQSRRPNTSFCFLDIRSPGLGDTAMYLCATSTSPRWDTGYTFGSGTRLTVV.

This chain links TRBV11-2 with TRBJ1-1; D is unresolved. Germline V lookup: CDR1 SGHAT, CDR2 FQNNGV. The ends were cut back, 8 bases at V and 6 bases at J, with 10 bases in the middle. The CDR3 covers 11 residues. This CDR3 reads CASSLVAEAFF. CDR3 sequence (DNA): TGTGCCAGCTCCTTGGTAGCTGAAGCTTTCTTT.

The V and J genes are TRBV2 and TRBJ2-7, with 11 bases lining up with TRBD2. CDR3 size: 17 residues. Germline V lookup: CDR1 SNHLY, CDR2 FYNNEI. Losses at the gene ends were 6 bases for V and 0 bases for J; bases not matched to a gene: 10. This CDR3 is CASSPQRGLADSYEQYF. As DNA, the CDR3 is TGTGCCAGCAGCCCCCAACGGGGACTAGCGGACTCCTACGAGCAGTACTTC.

The CDR3 DNA follows: TGTGCCTGGAGACAGCTGTCTAACTATGGCTACACCTTC. Its protein product is CAWRQLSNYGYTF. This rearrangement joins TRBV30 to TRBJ1-2; D not certain. Trimming removed 3 bases at V and 0 bases at J, with 8 bases between. Per germline, CDR1 GTSNPN and CDR2 SVGIG (reference sequence). The CDR3 loop spans 13 amino acids.